The T cell receptor beta chain described here comes from a study of beta chain features in type 1 diabetes. This clone appeared a few times. Its antigen is still unknown. The germline V gene has CDR1 MGHRA and CDR2 YSYEKL. V lost 0 bases, J lost 0 bases, and 5 bases lay in between. CDR3 size: 15 residues. Sorting gave populations that all exceeded 95% purity. Study-level results: Across patients, naive, central memory and Treg TCRB repertoires exhibited apparently greater similarity than was observed across healthy donors.

The study reverse transcribed the entire isolated RNA, so it sequenced expressed TCRB transcripts. Data came from immunoSEQ multiplex PCR; TCRdb stores just in-frame clones and leaves some out. The data show 810,000 or so clones, about a sixth seen once. The chain couples TRBV4-1 to TRBJ2-2; D gene uncertain. The sequence was obtained from a woman under 30 in good health. The sequenced material came from naive CD4+ T cells from blood. The CDR3 sequence is CASSQDWPNTGELFF. As DNA, the CDR3 is TGCGCCAGCAGCCAAGACTGGCCGAACACCGGGGAGCTGTTTTTT.